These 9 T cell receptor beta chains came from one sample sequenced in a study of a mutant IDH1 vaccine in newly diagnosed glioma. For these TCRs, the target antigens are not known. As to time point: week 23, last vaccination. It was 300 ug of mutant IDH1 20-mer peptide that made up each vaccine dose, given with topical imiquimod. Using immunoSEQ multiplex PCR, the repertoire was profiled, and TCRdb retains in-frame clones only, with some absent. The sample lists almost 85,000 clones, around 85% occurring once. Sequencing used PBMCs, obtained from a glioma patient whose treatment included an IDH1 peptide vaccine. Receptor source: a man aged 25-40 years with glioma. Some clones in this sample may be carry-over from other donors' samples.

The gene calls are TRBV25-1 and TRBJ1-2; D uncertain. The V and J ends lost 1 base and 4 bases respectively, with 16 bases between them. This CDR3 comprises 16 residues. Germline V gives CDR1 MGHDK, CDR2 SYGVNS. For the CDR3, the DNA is TGTGCCAGCAGTGAATCTTACAACTCGAGGAGCTATGGCTACACCTTC. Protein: CASSESYNSRSYGYTF.

CDR3 DNA sequence: TGTGCCAGCGGATCCTCGGCGGGGGAGCTGTTTTTT. It yields the protein CASGSSAGELFF. The chain links TRBV2 to TRBJ2-2; D is unresolved. The CDR3 length is 12 residues. V gave up 8 bases and J gave up 8 bases, with 12 bases separating them. CDR1 is SNHLY and CDR2 is FYNNEI in the germline V gene. Combining the CDR3 with reference TRBV2 and TRBJ2-2 gives the whole variable domain EPEVTQTPSHQVTQMGQEVILRCVPISNHLYFYWYRQILGQKVEFLVSFYNNEISEKSEIFDDQFSVERPDGSNFTLKIRSTKLEDSAMYFCASGSSAGELFFGEGSRLTVL.

Here the CDR3 DNA reads TGTGCCAGCAGCGCACGTGAACCCGTGGGAGGTGAGCAGTTCTTC. This sequence encodes CASSAREPVGGEQFF. V gene TRBV9 combines with J gene TRBJ2-1; tentatively, D is TRBD2 (6 bases). Germline V gives CDR1 SGDLS, CDR2 YYNGEE. V was shortened by 3 bases and J by 9 bases, with 19 bases between the two germline ends. This CDR3 has 15 residues. The full variable domain, with the rest looked up from reference TRBV9 and TRBJ2-1, is DSGVTQTPKHLITATGQRVTLRCSPRSGDLSVYWYQQSLDQGLQFLIQYYNGEERAKGNILERFSAQQFPDLHSELNLSSLELGDSALYFCASSAREPVGGEQFFGPGTRLTVL.

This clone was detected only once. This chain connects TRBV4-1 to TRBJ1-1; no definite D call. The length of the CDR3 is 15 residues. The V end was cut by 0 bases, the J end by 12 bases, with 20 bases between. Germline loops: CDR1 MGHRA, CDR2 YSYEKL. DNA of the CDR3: TGCGCCAGCAGCCAAGAGCGGATTAATCGACTGATAACTTTCTTT. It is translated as CASSQERINRLITFF.

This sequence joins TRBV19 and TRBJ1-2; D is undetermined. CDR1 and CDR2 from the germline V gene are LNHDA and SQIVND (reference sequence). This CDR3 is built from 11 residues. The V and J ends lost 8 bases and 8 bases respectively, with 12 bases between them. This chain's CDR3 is CASSDPRGYTF. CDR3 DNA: TGTGCCAGTTCCGACCCACGGGGCTACACCTTC.

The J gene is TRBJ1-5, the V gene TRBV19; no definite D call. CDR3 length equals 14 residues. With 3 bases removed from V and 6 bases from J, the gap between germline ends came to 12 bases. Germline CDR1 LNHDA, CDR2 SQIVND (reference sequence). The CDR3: CASSMVGYSQPQHF. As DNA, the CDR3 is TGTGCCAGTAGTATGGTGGGGTATAGTCAGCCCCAGCATTTT.

As DNA, the CDR3 is TGTGCCAGCAGCTTAGCGCGCCGGGGGGGCGCCGGGGAGCTGTTTTTT. It codes for CASSLARRGGAGELFF. This chain uses TRBV7-2 with TRBJ2-2, with 8 bases lining up with TRBD2. The junction had 6 bases not matched to a gene; V was cut back by 0 bases and J by 6 bases. This CDR3 spans 16 amino acids. Germline-derived CDR1 and CDR2 are SGHTA and FQGNSA.

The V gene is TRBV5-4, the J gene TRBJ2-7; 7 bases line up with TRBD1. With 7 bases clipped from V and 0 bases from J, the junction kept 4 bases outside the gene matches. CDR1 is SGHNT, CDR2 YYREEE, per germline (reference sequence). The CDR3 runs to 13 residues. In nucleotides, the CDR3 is TGTGCCAGCCGGGACAGAAGCTCCTACGAGCAGTACTTC. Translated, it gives CASRDRSSYEQYF. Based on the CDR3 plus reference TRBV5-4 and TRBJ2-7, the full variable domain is ETGVTQSPTHLIKTRGQQVTLRCSSQSGHNTVSWYQQALGQGPQFIFQYYREEENGRGNFPPRFSGLQFPNYSSELNVNALELDDSALYLCASRDRSSYEQYFGPGTRLTVT.

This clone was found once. In nucleotides, the CDR3 is TGCGCCAGCAGCCAAGATCTAGGGACTTTCCTACCCAATGAGCAGTTCTTC. Protein product: CASSQDLGTFLPNEQFF. J is TRBJ2-1 and V is TRBV4-1; TRBD2 is a possible D gene (6 bases). Trimming removed 0 bases at V and 6 bases at J, with 18 bases between. Germline V gives CDR1 MGHRA, CDR2 YSYEKL. CDR3 length equals 17 residues.